Listed below are T cell receptor beta chains from one sample, sequenced in a study of graft-versus-host responses after intestinal transplantation. These receptors' antigens are unknown. TCRdb's copy holds only in-frame clones and misses some; the assay was immunoSEQ multiplex PCR. The table lists under 95,000 clones, approximately 82% of them singletons. This material consisted of unstimulated CD4+ T cells sorted from spleen or lymph node cells, taken before intestinal transplant. Every receptor here comes from a human donor who received an intestinal transplant. The CDR3 runs from the conserved cysteine through the conserved F or W. D genes are given only for firm matches. Some rows mark clone size as missing; the rest say once, few, many or name a class of expanded clone.

TRBV30,-,-,TRBJ2-5,CAWTSGGAQYF,TGTGCCTGGACTTCAGGCGGGGCGCAGTACTTC
TRBV7-6,-,TRBD2,TRBJ2-7,CASSLAGTTNEQYF,TGTGCCAGCAGCTTAGCCGGGACTACTAACGAGCAGTACTTC
TRBV25-1,few,TRBD1,TRBJ1-6,CASTSTGRNSPLHF,TGTGCCAGCACCTCGACAGGGAGAAATTCACCCCTCCACTTT
TRBV2,-,-,TRBJ1-2,CATVADSYGYTF,TGTGCCACGGTGGCGGACAGCTATGGCTACACCTTC
TRBV9,few,-,TRBJ1-3,CASSVGGPSSGNTIYF,TGTGCCAGCAGCGTAGGGGGCCCCAGCTCTGGAAACACCATATATTTT
TRBV11-2,-,TRBD1,TRBJ2-1,CASSSHRDRFYEQFF,TGTGCCAGCAGCTCGCACCGGGACAGGTTCTATGAGCAGTTCTTC
TRBV5-1,few,TRBD2,TRBJ2-3,CASSELAEGTDTQYF,TGCGCCAGCAGCGAGCTAGCGGAGGGGACAGATACGCAGTATTTT
TRBV7-6,-,TRBD1,TRBJ2-7,CASSLDRGVTYEQYF,TGTGCCAGCAGCTTAGACAGGGGAGTTACCTACGAGCAGTACTTC
TRBV5-1,-,TRBD2,TRBJ2-5,CASSPGLAYQETQYF,TGCGCCAGCAGCCCGGGACTAGCGTACCAAGAGACCCAGTACTTC
TRBV7-2,-,-,TRBJ1-2,CASSQHRALDGYTF,TGTGCCAGCAGCCAGCACAGGGCATTGGATGGCTACACCTTC
TRBV7-2,-,-,TRBJ2-1,CASSSKKSYNEQFF,TGTGCCAGCAGCTCTAAAAAGTCCTACAATGAGCAGTTCTTC
TRBV11-2,-,TRBD1,TRBJ1-2,CASSLDRGDRPNYGYTF,TGTGCCAGCAGCTTAGATCGTGGGGACAGACCAAACTATGGCTACACCTTC
TRBV6-5,few,-,TRBJ1-2,CASSYAANYGYTF,TGTGCCAGCAGTTACGCAGCTAACTATGGCTACACCTTC
TRBV2,-,TRBD2,TRBJ2-2,CASASGANTGELFF,TGTGCCAGCGCTAGCGGGGCGAACACCGGGGAGCTGTTTTTT
TRBV6-1,-,TRBD2,TRBJ2-3,CASRGSGGDTQYF,TGTGCCAGCAGGGGTAGCGGGGGAGATACGCAGTATTTT
TRBV15,few,TRBD1,TRBJ1-6,CATAGRGSDSPLHF,TGTGCCACCGCGGGCAGGGGGTCGGATTCACCCCTCCACTTT
TRBV18,-,TRBD2,TRBJ2-7,CASSPRTSGRALEQYF,TGTGCCAGCTCACCAAGGACTAGCGGGAGGGCCCTCGAGCAGTACTTC
TRBV2,-,TRBD1,TRBJ1-2,CASSAAGQLNYGYTF,TGTGCCAGCAGTGCAGCGGGACAGCTTAACTATGGCTACACCTTC
TRBV4-1,few,TRBD2,TRBJ2-1,CASSQSGTSGGYNEQFF,TGCGCCAGCAGCCAGTCCGGGACTAGCGGAGGCTACAATGAGCAGTTCTTC
TRBV5-1,-,TRBD1,TRBJ1-1,CASSWGQLNTEAFF,TGCGCCAGCAGCTGGGGACAGTTGAACACTGAAGCTTTCTTT
TRBV5-4,-,TRBD2,TRBJ2-1,CASSLQRGGSYNEQFF,TGTGCCAGCAGCTTGCAGCGGGGGGGGTCCTACAATGAGCAGTTCTTC
TRBV18,-,TRBD1,TRBJ1-3,CASSPDRGRTGNTIYF,TGTGCCAGCTCACCAGACAGGGGGCGAACTGGAAACACCATATATTTT
TRBV30,-,-,TRBJ2-3,CAWGASRATDMQYF,TGTGCCTGGGGGGCTAGTAGGGCCACAGATATGCAGTATTTT
TRBV28,-,TRBD1,TRBJ1-2,CASRLTGGAGYGYTF,TGTGCCAGCAGACTCACAGGGGGCGCTGGCTATGGCTACACCTTC
TRBV7-9,once,-,TRBJ2-7,CASSHVSTPYEQYF,TGTGCCAGCAGCCACGTGAGCACCCCCTACGAGCAGTACTTC
TRBV2,-,TRBD2,TRBJ2-7,CASQRTSRYEQYF,TGTGCCAGCCAACGGACTAGCAGATACGAGCAGTACTTC